This T cell receptor beta chain comes out of a study of shared T cell receptors in the human thymus. V lost 6 bases to trimming and J lost 8 bases; unmatched junction nucleotides: 24. CDR1 and CDR2 from the germline V gene are SEHNR and FQNEAQ (reference sequence). The CDR3 loop spans 19 amino acids. Only in-frame clones appear in the TCRdb table, and some are missing; sequencing was by immunoSEQ multiplex PCR. The sample yields some 700,000 clones, roughly 88% seen once. The same sample was also used in a study of human thymus T cells. This second study says: The people who donated were healthy Finnish babies having corrective surgery for congenital heart defects. Apparent bias marked the V and J gene usage of thymic and blood repertoires.

Sequencing was carried out using thymocytes. The chain employs TRBV7-9 and TRBJ1-4, with 7 nucleotides matching TRBD1. The TCR comes from a girl under three years old with a congenital heart defect. This CDR3 reads CASRRGQPRPLPRNEKLFF. The CDR3 DNA reads TGTGCCAGCAGACGGGGACAGCCTAGACCTCTTCCGCGAAACGAAAAACTGTTTTTT.